These 5 T cell receptor beta chains were sequenced from one sample in a study of T cells in localized non-small cell lung cancer. Method: immunoSEQ multiplex PCR; TCRdb's copy keeps in-frame clones and lacks some. The sample has approximately 30,000 clones, around 93% seen once. This sample comprised peripheral blood, obtained before any cancer treatment. These receptors were taken from a female donor aged 60 or older with stage I lung adenocarcinoma.

The chain joins TRBV19 to TRBJ1-1; D unresolved. V was trimmed by 3 bases and J by 1 base, leaving 9 bases between them. Germline values: CDR1 LNHDA, CDR2 SQIVND (reference sequence). CDR3 size: 14 residues. The CDR3 loop is CASSIPRKNTEAFF. As DNA, the CDR3 is TGTGCCAGTAGTATCCCCAGGAAGAACACTGAAGCTTTCTTT. Variable domain in full (rest from reference TRBV19 and TRBJ1-1): DGGITQSPKYLFRKEGQNVTLSCEQNLNHDAMYWYRQDPGQGLRLIYYSQIVNDFQKGDIAEGYSVSREKKESFPLTVTSAQKNPTAFYLCASSIPRKNTEAFFGQGTRLTVV.

The chain is built from TRBV30 and TRBJ1-2; no clear D gene. Deletions cut 3 bases from V and 5 bases from J, with 13 bases between. CDR1 GTSNPN and CDR2 SVGIG come from the germline V gene (reference sequence). The length of the CDR3 is 13 residues. The CDR3 DNA is TGTGCCTGGAGCCACGAATCTACGTATGGCTACACCTTC. Amino acid sequence: CAWSHESTYGYTF.

The chain has TRBV7-9 and TRBJ1-4, with TRBD1 as a possible D gene (6 bases). Germline V gene lookup returns CDR1 SEHNR and CDR2 FQNEAQ (reference sequence). Trimming took off 4 bases at V and 8 bases at J, with 17 bases between the two ends. The CDR3 is made up of 15 amino acids. The CDR3 DNA reads TGTGCCAGCAGCTCTTTTCAGGACAGCCAGGAAAAACTGTTTTTT. This encodes CASSSFQDSQEKLFF.

The chain couples TRBV11-1 to TRBJ2-3, with D possibly being TRBD2 (6 bases). This CDR3 has 15 amino acids. V lost 1 base to trimming and J lost 2 bases, with 10 bases between them. The germline CDR1 and CDR2 sequences are SGHAT and FQDESV (reference sequence). The DNA for the CDR3 is TGTGCCAGCAGCTTAGTCGGGGGTCTCACAGATACGCAGTATTTT. Translation: CASSLVGGLTDTQYF.

This sequence joins TRBV28 and TRBJ1-5, with D perhaps matching TRBD1 (5 bases). The V end was cut by 10 bases, the J end by 0 bases, with 16 bases between. CDR1 and CDR2 (germline): MDHEN, SYDVKM. The CDR3 has 15 residues. The CDR3 coding sequence is TGTGCCACCAGGGATACATTTCATAGCAATCAGCCCCAGCATTTT. This codes for CATRDTFHSNQPQHF.